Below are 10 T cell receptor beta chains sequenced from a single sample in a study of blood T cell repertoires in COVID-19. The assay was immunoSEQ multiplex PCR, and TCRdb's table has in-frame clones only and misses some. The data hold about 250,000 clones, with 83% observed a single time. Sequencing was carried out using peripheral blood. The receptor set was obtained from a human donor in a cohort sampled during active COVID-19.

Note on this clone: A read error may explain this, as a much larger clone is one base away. CDR3 protein: CASTNGQGYGYTF. The DNA of the CDR3 is TGTGCCAGCACCAATGGACAGGGCTATGGCTACACCTTC. This chain connects TRBV6-5 to TRBJ1-2, with 8 bases lining up with TRBD1. The CDR3 runs 13 residues. CDR1 and CDR2 (germline): MNHEY, SVGAGI. J was trimmed by 4 bases and V by 7 bases; bases with no gene match: 5.

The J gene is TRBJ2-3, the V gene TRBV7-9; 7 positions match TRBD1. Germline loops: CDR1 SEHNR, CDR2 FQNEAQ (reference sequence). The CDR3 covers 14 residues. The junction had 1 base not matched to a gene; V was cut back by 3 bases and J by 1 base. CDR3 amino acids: CASSFGQGTDTQYF. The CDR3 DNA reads TGTGCCAGCAGCTTCGGACAGGGCACAGATACGCAGTATTTT.

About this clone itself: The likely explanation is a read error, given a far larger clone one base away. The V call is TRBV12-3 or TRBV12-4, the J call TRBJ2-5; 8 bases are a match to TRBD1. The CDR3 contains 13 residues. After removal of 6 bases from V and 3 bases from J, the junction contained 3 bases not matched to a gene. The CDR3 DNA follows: TGTGCCAGCAGCCCGGACAGGGAAGAGACCCAGTACTTC. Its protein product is CASSPDREETQYF.

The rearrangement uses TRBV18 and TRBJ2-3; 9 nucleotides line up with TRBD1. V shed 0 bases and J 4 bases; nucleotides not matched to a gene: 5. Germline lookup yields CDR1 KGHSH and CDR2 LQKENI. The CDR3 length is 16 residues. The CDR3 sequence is CASSPPGQGTPDTQYF. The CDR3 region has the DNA TGTGCCAGCTCACCACCGGGACAGGGTACGCCAGATACGCAGTATTTT.

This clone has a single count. CDR3 nucleotides: TGTGCCAGCAGCCCTTGGACAAGGACAGATACGCAGTATTTT. Amino acids: CASSPWTRTDTQYF. The genes are TRBV5-6 and TRBJ2-3, with TRBD1 as a possible D gene (5 bases). Deletions cut 4 bases from V and 3 bases from J, with 12 bases between. The CDR3 is made up of 14 amino acids. Germline lookup yields CDR1 SGHDT and CDR2 YYEEEE.

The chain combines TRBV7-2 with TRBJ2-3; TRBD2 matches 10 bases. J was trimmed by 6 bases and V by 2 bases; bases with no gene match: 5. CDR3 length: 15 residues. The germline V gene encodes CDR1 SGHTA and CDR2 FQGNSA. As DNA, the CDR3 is TGTGCCAGCAGCTTAATGCCTAGCGGGAGTGATACGCAGTATTTT. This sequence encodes CASSLMPSGSDTQYF.

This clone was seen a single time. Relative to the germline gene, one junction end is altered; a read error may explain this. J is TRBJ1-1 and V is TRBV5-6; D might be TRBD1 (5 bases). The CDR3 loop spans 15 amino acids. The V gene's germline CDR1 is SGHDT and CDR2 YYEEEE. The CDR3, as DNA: TGTGCCCGCAGCTTGGGGGGGGGAGTCCCCACTGAAGCTTTCTTT. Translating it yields CARSLGGGVPTEAFF.

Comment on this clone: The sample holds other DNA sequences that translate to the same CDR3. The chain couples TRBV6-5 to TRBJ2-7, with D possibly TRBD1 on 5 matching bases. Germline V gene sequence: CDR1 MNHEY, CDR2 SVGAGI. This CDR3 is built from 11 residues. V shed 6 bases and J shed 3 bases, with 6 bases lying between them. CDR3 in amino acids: CASRDSYEQYF. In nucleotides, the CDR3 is TGTGCCAGCAGAGACAGCTACGAGCAGTACTTC.

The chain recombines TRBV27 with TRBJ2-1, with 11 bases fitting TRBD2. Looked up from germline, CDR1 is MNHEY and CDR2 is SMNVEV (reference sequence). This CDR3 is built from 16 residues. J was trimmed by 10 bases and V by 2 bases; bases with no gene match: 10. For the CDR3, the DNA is TGTGCCAGCAGTTTAGTACTAGCGGGAGAAAATGGCGAGCAGTTCTTC. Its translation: CASSLVLAGENGEQFF.

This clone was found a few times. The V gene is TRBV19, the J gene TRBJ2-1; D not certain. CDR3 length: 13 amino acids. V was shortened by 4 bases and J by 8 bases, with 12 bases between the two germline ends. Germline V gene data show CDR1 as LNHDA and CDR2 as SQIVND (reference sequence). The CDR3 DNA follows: TGTGCCAGTAGTACTCCCTTTTTCCATGAGCAGTTCTTC. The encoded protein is CASSTPFFHEQFF.